One and the same sample provided the 20 T cell receptor beta chains below, sequenced in a study of blood T cells in healthy people across ages. Primers used in a second PCR of roughly 6 to 11 cycles were a sample-barcoded 5' primer and a J-beta primer mix. TCRdb re-called the 5' RACE reads with MiXCR, one entry per CDR3 protein. This table holds approximately 1,000,000 distinct CDR3 sequences, more than 30% found once. The sample was blood. The receptors stem from a man between 18 and 35 years old in good health.

This clonotype was found a few times. The gene calls are TRBV14 and TRBJ1-2; D is ambiguous. The CDR3 contains 18 residues. Germline CDR1 reads SGHDN; CDR2 reads FVKESK. The V gene lost 0 bases and the J gene lost 1 base, with 18 bases spanning the gap. The CDR3, as DNA: TGTGCCAGCAGCCAAGAAAGGTCTCCTATTGATAATAACTATGGCTACACCTTC. Amino acid sequence: CASSQERSPIDNNYGYTF.

This clonotype was detected once. V usage is TRBV19 and J usage is TRBJ2-3; 8 bases agree with TRBD1. J was trimmed by 4 bases and V by 4 bases; bases with no gene match: 10. The germline CDR1 and CDR2 sequences are LNHDA and SQIVND (reference sequence). The CDR3 is made up of 16 amino acids. In DNA, the CDR3 is TGTGCCAGTAGTAAGTTTCGACAGGGGCTGGCAGATACGCAGTATTTT. Amino acid sequence: CASSKFRQGLADTQYF.

This clonotype has just a few counts. The chain employs TRBV7-9 and TRBJ1-4, with 12 nucleotides matching TRBD1. J gave up 7 bases and V 8 bases, and 11 bases lay outside the gene matches. The CDR3 totals 16 residues. Germline CDR1 SEHNR, CDR2 FQNEAQ (reference sequence). The CDR3: CASGTQGQGAFEKLFF. The CDR3 DNA is TGTGCCAGCGGCACCCAGGGACAGGGGGCATTTGAAAAACTGTTTTTT.

The chain recombines TRBV3-1 with TRBJ1-3; D call uncertain. The CDR3 consists of 16 residues. With 0 bases removed from V and 4 bases from J, the gap between germline ends came to 13 bases. The V gene's germline CDR1 is LGHDT and CDR2 YNNKEL (reference sequence). The CDR3 DNA reads TGTGCCAGCAGCCAAGATTACGATCTCTCCGGAAACACCATATATTTT. Translated, it gives CASSQDYDLSGNTIYF.

This clonotype was found a few times. V is TRBV11-1 and J is TRBJ2-5, with 11 bases lining up with TRBD2. The germline V gene encodes CDR1 SGHAT and CDR2 FQDESV (reference sequence). The CDR3 runs to 17 residues. V shed 5 bases, J shed 5 bases, and the junction held 13 bases outside the gene matches. CDR3 in amino acids: CASSDTTSGGRPETQYF. For the CDR3, the DNA is TGTGCCAGCAGCGACACCACTAGCGGGGGCCGTCCGGAGACCCAGTACTTC.

The CDR3 region is CASDGQDKDNEQFF. CDR3 nucleotides: TGTGCCAGCGATGGACAGGACAAAGACAATGAGCAGTTCTTC. This chain links TRBV2 with TRBJ2-1, with 7 bases fitting TRBD1. Germline V gene data show CDR1 as SNHLY and CDR2 as FYNNEI. Trimming cost V 8 bases and J 5 bases; bases outside gene matches: 9. The CDR3 contains 14 residues.

CDR3 sequence: CASSPRDRALETQYF. CDR3 nucleotide sequence: TGCGCCAGCAGCCCCAGGGACAGGGCTTTGGAGACCCAGTACTTC. The rearrangement links TRBV4-1 to TRBJ2-5, with 9 bases lining up with TRBD1. Germline CDR1 is MGHRA and CDR2 is YSYEKL. The CDR3 loop spans 15 amino acids. V was pared by 4 bases and J by 5 bases, with 8 bases of the junction left unmatched.

Only one count was recorded for this clonotype. The rearrangement links TRBV4-3 to TRBJ2-3, with TRBD1 matching 10 bases. The V gene end was trimmed by 1 base and the J gene end by 4 bases; junction bases not matched to a gene: 8. The length of the CDR3 is 17 residues. CDR1 is LGHNA, CDR2 YSLEER, per germline. This CDR3 is CASSQGDRGGWADTQYF. The CDR3 DNA reads TGCGCCAGCAGCCAAGGGGACAGGGGCGGTTGGGCAGATACGCAGTATTTT.

This clonotype has only a few counts. The chain's CDR3 is CASSLFRGGINEQFF. The DNA for the CDR3 is TGTGCCAGCAGCCTCTTTAGGGGAGGTATCAATGAGCAGTTCTTC. This chain uses TRBV14 with TRBJ2-1, with D possibly being TRBD2 (6 bases). The length of the CDR3 is 15 residues. The V and J ends lost 4 bases and 6 bases respectively, with 16 bases between them. CDR1 is SGHDN and CDR2 is FVKESK in the germline V gene.

The sample holds a few counts of this clonotype. V is TRBV4-3 and J is TRBJ2-1; 7 bases agree with TRBD2. The CDR3 extends over 15 amino acids. The V gene's germline CDR1 is LGHNA and CDR2 YSLEER. The V segment lost 5 bases and the J segment 7 bases; nucleotides outside the gene matches: 11. The CDR3 region has the DNA TGCGCCAGCAGCGATCTTTGGGGGGGGGTAAATGAGCAGTTCTTC. It codes for CASSDLWGGVNEQFF.

The V gene is TRBV29-1, the J gene TRBJ1-5; no clear D. Between the trimmed V and J ends, which lost 1 base and 0 bases, there was a span of 4 bases. The CDR3 is 13 amino acids. The V gene's germline CDR1 is SQVTM and CDR2 ANQGSEA. CDR3 nucleotide sequence: TGCAGCGTTGAAGTGGTTAGCAATCAGCCCCAGCATTTT. Its translation: CSVEVVSNQPQHF.

The chain joins TRBV20-1 to TRBJ2-1; TRBD2 matches at 8 bases. Trimming took 0 bases from V and 5 from J; bases not matched to a gene: 9. This CDR3 region has 16 residues. The germline gives CDR1 DFQATT, CDR2 SNEGSKA (reference sequence). CDR3 amino acids: CSARDKPGTRNNEQFF. The DNA for the CDR3 is TGCAGTGCTAGAGATAAGCCCGGGACTAGAAACAATGAGCAGTTCTTC.

The CDR3 bases are TGCGCCAGCAGTGGGGACACGGCCTACGAGCAGTACTTC. Translating gives CASSGDTAYEQYF. This chain connects TRBV5-1 to TRBJ2-7; D might be TRBD1 (6 bases). This CDR3 region has 13 residues. V was clipped by 5 bases and J by 2 bases, with 11 bases between them. Germline CDR1 and CDR2: SGHRS and YFSETQ.

The V call is TRBV5-1, the J call TRBJ2-1, with D maybe TRBD1 (5 bases). V lost 0 bases to trimming and J lost 6 bases, with 10 bases between them. The CDR3 has 14 residues. The germline V gene encodes CDR1 SGHRS and CDR2 YFSETQ. CDR3 in amino acids: CASSLGQISNEQFF. The DNA for the CDR3 is TGCGCCAGCAGCTTGGGACAGATCAGCAATGAGCAGTTCTTC.

The CDR3 reads CSAETGYEQYF. Here the CDR3 DNA reads TGCAGTGCTGAAACAGGCTACGAGCAGTACTTC. The chain combines TRBV20-1 with TRBJ2-7, with a weak D call TRBD1 (5 bases). The CDR3 sequence is 11 residues long. V gave up 5 bases and J gave up 3 bases, with 8 bases separating them. Germline V lookup: CDR1 DFQATT, CDR2 SNEGSKA (reference sequence).

This clonotype was seen ten or more times. The V gene is TRBV12-3 or TRBV12-4, the J gene TRBJ2-1, with D perhaps TRBD2 (7 bases). The CDR3 spans 17 residues. V lost 6 bases to trimming and J lost 4 bases, with 22 bases between them. CDR3 sequence reads: CASSPDRTSPTYNEQFF. CDR3 sequence (DNA): TGTGCCAGCAGCCCTGACAGGACTAGTCCTACTTACAATGAGCAGTTCTTC.

Remarks on this clonotype: The junction departs from the called germline gene at one end, perhaps through a read error. This sequence joins TRBV20-1 and TRBJ2-3, with 9 bases matching TRBD2. From germline, CDR1 is DFQATT and CDR2 SNEGSKA (reference sequence). The CDR3 loop spans 16 amino acids. CDR3 DNA sequence: TGCAGCGCTAGAACTGGCGGGGGGGGCCTCCCAGATACGCAGTATTTT. Translating gives CSARTGGGGLPDTQYF.

The J gene is TRBJ2-5, the V gene TRBV4-3, with D tentatively TRBD2 (6 bases). V shed 2 bases and J shed 4 bases, with 11 bases lying between them. This CDR3 is built from 14 residues. Germline V CDR1 and CDR2: LGHNA, YSLEER. This CDR3 is CASSQNNGGETQYF. The CDR3 DNA reads TGCGCCAGCAGCCAAAACAACGGGGGAGAGACCCAGTACTTC.

The chain has TRBV20-1 and TRBJ1-5; possibly TRBD1 for D (5 bases). The CDR3 is made up of 12 amino acids. The V end was cut by 5 bases, the J end by 5 bases, with 10 bases between. Looked up from germline, CDR1 is DFQATT and CDR2 is SNEGSKA (reference sequence). The CDR3 coding sequence is TGCAGTGCTGGGGACCACCATCAGCCCCAGCATTTT. This translates into CSAGDHHQPQHF.

The V and J genes are TRBV6-5 and TRBJ1-4, with D unresolved. CDR1 MNHEY and CDR2 SVGAGI come from the germline V gene. Trimming pared 5 bases from V and 7 bases from J, leaving 14 bases between. This CDR3 contains 14 residues. The CDR3 region has the DNA TGTGCCAGCAGTCCTAGGGCTCGGGGTGAAAAACTGTTTTTT. Translated: CASSPRARGEKLFF.